This TCR beta chain was documented in a study of blood T cell repertoires in COVID-19. Background on the study: COVID-19 samples, acute and convalescent, were from the United States, Italy and Spain. PBMCs, B-cell-depleted T cells, or T cells provided the cDNA or gDNA that made up the material.

V lost 7 bases, J lost 4 bases, and 16 bases lay in between. The CDR3 sequence is 14 residues long. Germline V gene data show CDR1 as ENHRY and CDR2 as SYGVKD. Methods used by the authors: Amplification with reference gene primers provided the estimates of nucleated cell counts. Some clones are missing from TCRdb's copy, which holds only in-frame ones; the method was immunoSEQ multiplex PCR. V, J and clone size are taken as reported in that table, and D and trimming were inferred from the DNA itself. Of more than 300,000 clones detected, 86% appear once; the ten largest clones hold around 1.6%. Input material: peripheral blood. The genes are TRBV10-3 and TRBJ1-1; D perhaps matches TRBD1 (6 bases). The origin of this receptor is a woman aged 50 to 65 with acute or convalescent COVID-19. The DNA of the CDR3 is TGTGCCATCAAATCACAGGGCGGAGTCACTGAAGCTTTCTTT. Protein: CAIKSQGGVTEAFF.